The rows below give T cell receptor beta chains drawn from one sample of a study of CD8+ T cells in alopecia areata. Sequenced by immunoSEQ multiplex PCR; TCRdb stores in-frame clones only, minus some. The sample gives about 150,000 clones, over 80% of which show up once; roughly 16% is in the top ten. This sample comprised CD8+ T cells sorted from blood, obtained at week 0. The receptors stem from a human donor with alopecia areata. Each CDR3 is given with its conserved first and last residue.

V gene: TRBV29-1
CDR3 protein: CSVEDTGQNYEQYF

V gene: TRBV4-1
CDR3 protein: CASSQGLLGYYNEQFF

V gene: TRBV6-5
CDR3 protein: CASSYGGPHNEQFF

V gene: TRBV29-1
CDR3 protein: CSVVQGLGYF

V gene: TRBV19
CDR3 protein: CASSTSEGAAYEQYF

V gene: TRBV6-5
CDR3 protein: CASSYARANEKLFF

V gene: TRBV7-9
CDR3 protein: CASSLAGGGVYTDTQYF

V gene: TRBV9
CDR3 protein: CASSGRGGRDTGELFF

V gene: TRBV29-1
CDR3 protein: CSVDGAPGEQFF

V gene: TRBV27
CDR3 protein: CASSLSAAGLNNEQFF

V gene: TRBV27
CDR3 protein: CASSLAGTSDYNEQFF

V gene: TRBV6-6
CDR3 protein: CASSSSRGKNIQYF

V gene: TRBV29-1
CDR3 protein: CSAGTGGANYGYTF

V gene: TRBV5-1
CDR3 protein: CASSWTGGNTEAFF

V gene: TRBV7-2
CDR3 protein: CASSPGTSGRGETQYF

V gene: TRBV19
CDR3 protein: CASFETTGELFF

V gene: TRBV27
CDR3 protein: CASSPLGYDNEQYF

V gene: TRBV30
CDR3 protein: CAWQLLTGASGYTF

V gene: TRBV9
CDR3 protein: CASSQGPGTEAFF

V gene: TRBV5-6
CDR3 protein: CASSLANRDNEQFF

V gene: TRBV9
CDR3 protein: CASSRQEGSYEQYF

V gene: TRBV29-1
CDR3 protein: CSVEPPGRGSYNEQFF

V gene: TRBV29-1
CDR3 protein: CSVDGGTYNEQFF

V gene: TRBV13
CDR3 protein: CASSSLEGAEAFF

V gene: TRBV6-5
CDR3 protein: CASSYNRKETQYF

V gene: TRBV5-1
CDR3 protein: CASSWGPTYEQYF

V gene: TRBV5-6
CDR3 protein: CASSLVSSGGTDTQYF

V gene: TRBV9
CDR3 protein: CASSHNTPQDTQYF

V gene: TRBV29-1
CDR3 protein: CSVEQNTGELFF

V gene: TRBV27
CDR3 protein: CASSEGNAYEQYF

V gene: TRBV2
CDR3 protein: CASSEGPQGGSPLHF

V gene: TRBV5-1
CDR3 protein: CASSWTSVDEQYF

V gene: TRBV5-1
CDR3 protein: CASSLPLHPAGSTDTQYF